This passage covers 15 T cell receptor beta chains from one sample sequenced in a study of blood T cell repertoires in COVID-19 (dated by TCRdb to the early 2020s). Libraries were built with the immunoSEQ multiplex PCR assay. TCRdb provides this immuneACCESS table in a form limited to in-frame rearrangements. Some clones are lacking; in checked studies, under half of them reflect an unresolved V gene, and why the rest are absent is not known. The sample table lists about 15,000 clones, 80% to 85% of them with a count of one. The ten largest clones represent about a tenth of the sample. The sequencing input was peripheral blood. These receptors all stem from a human donor in a cohort sampled during active COVID-19.

The J gene is TRBJ2-7, the V gene TRBV27; a weak D match, TRBD1 (6 bases). V lost 6 bases and J 1 base, leaving 13 bases between the germline ends. CDR3 length: 14 residues. Germline V gives CDR1 MNHEY, CDR2 SMNVEV (reference sequence). The CDR3 DNA is TGTGCCAGCAGGGACAGACAGGAGTCCTACGAGCAGTACTTC. Its translation: CASRDRQESYEQYF.

This chain uses TRBV19 with TRBJ1-5; D remains unclear. The CDR3 length is 14 residues. The germline gives CDR1 LNHDA, CDR2 SQIVND (reference sequence). The V end lost 7 bases, the J end lost 0 bases, and 10 bases lay between the germline ends. The CDR3 sequence: CASTAQISNQPQHF. In DNA form, the CDR3 reads TGTGCCAGTACCGCACAGATTAGCAATCAGCCCCAGCATTTT.

This chain connects TRBV7-6 to TRBJ2-3; 8 bases agree with TRBD1. Germline V gene lookup returns CDR1 SGHVS and CDR2 FNYEAQ. J was trimmed by 2 bases and V by 6 bases; bases with no gene match: 7. The CDR3 is 15 residues long. The CDR3, as DNA: TGTGCCAGCAGTCTAGAGGGACAGGACACAGATACGCAGTATTTT. Its translation: CASSLEGQDTDTQYF.

The V and J genes are TRBV2 and TRBJ2-2, with D possibly TRBD1 on 6 matching bases. The V gene lost 5 bases and the J gene lost 1 base, with 8 bases spanning the gap. Germline V gene lookup returns CDR1 SNHLY and CDR2 FYNNEI. The CDR3 extends over 14 amino acids. The CDR3 reads CASSPGQNTGELFF. The CDR3 region has the DNA TGTGCCAGCAGTCCGGGACAGAACACCGGGGAGCTGTTTTTT.

The chain uses TRBV27 and TRBJ2-7, with D possibly TRBD2 on 5 matching bases. Per germline, CDR1 MNHEY and CDR2 SMNVEV (reference sequence). The CDR3 extends over 15 amino acids. V was pared by 5 bases and J by 7 bases, with 21 bases between. CDR3 sequence (DNA): TGTGCCAGCAGTCCCTGGACTTTCGGCAGAGGGGAGCAGTACTTC. It translates to CASSPWTFGRGEQYF.

The rearrangement joins TRBV18 to TRBJ2-7; weak D call: TRBD1 (5 bases). The CDR3 covers 15 residues. The V end was cut by 1 base, the J end by 0 bases, with 10 bases between. The germline CDR1 and CDR2 sequences are KGHSH and LQKENI. The CDR3 DNA sequence: TGTGCCAGCTCACCACGACAGTCCTTCTCCTACGAGCAGTACTTC. Residues: CASSPRQSFSYEQYF.

The J gene is TRBJ1-1, the V gene TRBV9; D remains unclear. The V end lost 4 bases, the J end lost 1 base, and 5 bases lay between the germline ends. CDR3 length equals 12 residues. Germline CDR1 SGDLS, CDR2 YYNGEE. CDR3 in amino acids: CASSPQNTEAFF. For the CDR3, the DNA is TGTGCCAGCAGCCCACAGAACACTGAAGCTTTCTTT.

The chain is built from TRBV27 and TRBJ2-2, with TRBD1 matching over 9 bases. Germline V gene lookup returns CDR1 MNHEY and CDR2 SMNVEV (reference sequence). V lost 3 bases and J lost 7; bases outside the gene matches: 18. The CDR3 is made up of 19 amino acids. The CDR3 protein is CASSFTNGTGRPGVGELFF. In DNA form, the CDR3 reads TGTGCCAGCAGTTTCACAAACGGGACAGGGCGCCCCGGGGTCGGGGAGCTGTTTTTT.

The V gene is TRBV5-4, the J gene TRBJ2-7, with 8 bases identical to TRBD2. This CDR3 has 16 amino acids. V gave up 4 bases and J gave up 6 bases; unmatched junction bases: 15. Germline CDR1 reads SGHNT; CDR2 reads YYREEE (reference sequence). The DNA for the CDR3 is TGTGCCAGCAGCCCCCGCGGACTAGCTTTCGGGGGCGAGCAGTACTTC. It translates to CASSPRGLAFGGEQYF.

The CDR3 coding sequence is TGCAGCGCTCAGGCATACAATGAGCAGTTCTTC. Residues: CSAQAYNEQFF. The chain combines TRBV29-1 with TRBJ2-1; D remains unclear. The CDR3 spans 11 residues. The V gene's germline CDR1 is SQVTM and CDR2 ANQGSEA. The germline V and J ends were trimmed by 7 bases and 4 bases, with 8 bases remaining between them.

The chain is built from TRBV24-1 and TRBJ2-1; D is undetermined. This CDR3 spans 12 amino acids. The germline V gene encodes CDR1 KGHDR and CDR2 SFDVKD. V gave up 6 bases and J gave up 10 bases, with 12 bases separating them. The CDR3 sequence: CATSTESGEQFF. The CDR3 nucleotides read TGTGCCACCAGTACGGAGTCCGGGGAGCAGTTCTTC.

This clone was recorded only once. The chain combines TRBV11-2 with TRBJ2-5; the D gene is possibly TRBD2 (5 bases). The CDR3 sequence is 14 residues long. V lost 5 bases, J lost 5 bases, and 15 bases lay in between. The germline CDR1 and CDR2 sequences are SGHAT and FQNNGV. CDR3 loop: CASSPQRSRETQYF. In DNA form, the CDR3 reads TGTGCCAGCAGCCCGCAGCGGAGCAGGGAGACCCAGTACTTC.

The genes are TRBV27 and TRBJ2-7; 10 bases are shared with TRBD1. The V segment lost 3 bases and the J segment 7 bases; nucleotides outside the gene matches: 6. This CDR3 spans 14 amino acids. Germline lookup yields CDR1 MNHEY and CDR2 SMNVEV (reference sequence). The CDR3 is CASSLGQGMGEQYF. CDR3 in DNA: TGTGCCAGCAGTTTGGGACAGGGGATGGGGGAGCAGTACTTC.

This clone was observed a few times. V and J are TRBV4-2 and TRBJ2-2; possible D gene TRBD1, 5 bases. V dropped 3 bases and J dropped 3 bases, with 8 bases sitting between them. The germline V gene has CDR1 LGHNA and CDR2 YNFKEQ. There are 14 residues in the CDR3. CDR3 sequence (DNA): TGTGCCAGCAGCCAGGACAAGCACACCGGGGAGCTGTTTTTT. Translation gives CASSQDKHTGELFF.

The chain recombines TRBV5-1 with TRBJ2-1; 8 bases are a match to TRBD1. The CDR3 has 15 residues. V was pared by 1 base and J by 3 bases, with 3 bases of the junction left unmatched. CDR1 and CDR2 from the germline V gene are SGHRS and YFSETQ. CDR3 nucleotides: TGCGCCAGCAGCTTGCGACAGGGGAGCTACAATGAGCAGTTCTTC. It translates to CASSLRQGSYNEQFF.